The 16 T cell receptor beta chains listed next were all sequenced from one sample in a study of PD-1 blockade in classical Hodgkin lymphoma (dated by TCRdb to 2018 to 2020). The method behind the library was the immunoSEQ multiplex PCR assay. The clones in this table, taken by TCRdb from immuneACCESS, are in-frame only. Not every clone is retained; where verified, under half of the shortfall comes from an unresolved V gene, and the cause of the rest is unknown. The sample table shows fewer than 20,000 clones, and around 84% are seen once. The leading ten clones occupy approximately 6% of the sample. In light of the paper, this sample's time point label describes: cycle 1 day 1 (C1D1), immediately before nivolumab initiation. Every trial patient had relapsed following autologous stem cell transplantation, and prior brentuximab vedotin exposure was what differed among cohorts A, B and C. The source material was peripheral blood mononuclear cells (PBMCs), sampled at baseline. The receptors shown here come from a human donor with classical Hodgkin lymphoma.

This clone appeared a single time. The CDR3 region is CASSQGQGNQPQHF. Written as DNA, the CDR3 is TGCGCCAGCAGCCAAGGACAAGGCAATCAGCCCCAGCATTTT. The genes are TRBV4-3 and TRBJ1-5, with D hard to call. The CDR3 consists of 14 residues. With 1 base removed from V and 2 bases from J, the gap between germline ends came to 6 bases. CDR1 is LGHNA, CDR2 YSLEER, per germline.

CDR3 in amino acids: CASSSLRDMAGELFF. The CDR3 DNA reads as TGTGCCAGCAGTTCCCTCCGGGACATGGCCGGGGAGCTGTTTTTT. The chain uses TRBV28 and TRBJ2-2; a weak D match, TRBD1 (6 bases). The germline CDR1 and CDR2 sequences are MDHEN and SYDVKM. With 4 bases removed from V and 6 bases from J, the gap between germline ends came to 15 bases. This CDR3 spans 15 amino acids.

This chain uses TRBV4-1 with TRBJ2-2; D is uncertain. V was pared by 1 base and J by 3 bases, with 6 bases between. The CDR3 totals 14 residues. Germline CDR1 is MGHRA and CDR2 is YSYEKL. The chain's CDR3 is CASSQGMDTGELFF. CDR3 nucleotide sequence: TGCGCCAGCAGCCAAGGGATGGACACCGGGGAGCTGTTTTTT.

The V gene is TRBV9, the J gene TRBJ2-1, with 8 bases lining up with TRBD2. CDR3 size: 17 residues. With V trimmed by 3 bases and J by 5 bases, 13 bases remained unmatched. The germline gives CDR1 SGDLS, CDR2 YYNGEE. The CDR3: CASSDLGGGGPHNEQFF. In DNA, the CDR3 is TGTGCCAGCAGCGACTTGGGGGGCGGGGGGCCCCACAATGAGCAGTTCTTC.

This rearrangement joins TRBV7-3 to TRBJ2-7, with TRBD1 matching over 8 bases. CDR3 length: 13 residues. Germline lookup yields CDR1 SGHTA and CDR2 FQGTGA. Trimming cost V 4 bases and J 6 bases; bases outside gene matches: 5. The CDR3 here is CASSWTGNGEQYF. The DNA for the CDR3 is TGTGCCAGCAGCTGGACAGGGAATGGCGAGCAGTACTTC.

This clone was recorded once. The J gene is TRBJ1-2, the V gene TRBV11-1; D might be TRBD1 (6 bases). Germline V lookup: CDR1 SGHAT, CDR2 FQDESV (reference sequence). Trimming stripped 3 bases from V and 8 bases from J, with 16 bases between. The CDR3 has 14 amino acids. The CDR3 sequence: CASSFTGAPLGYTF. DNA of the CDR3: TGTGCCAGCAGCTTCACGGGGGCCCCTTTGGGCTACACCTTC.

The chain carries TRBV7-9 and TRBJ1-1; 8 nucleotides match TRBD1. Per germline, CDR1 SEHNR and CDR2 FQNEAQ (reference sequence). This CDR3 has 17 residues. The V and J ends lost 4 bases and 1 base, in that order; junction bases with no gene match: 11. The CDR3 DNA reads TGTGCCAGCAGCTACTACCCGGACAGGGTTTCGAACACTGAAGCTTTCTTT. Protein product: CASSYYPDRVSNTEAFF.

This rearrangement joins TRBV7-2 to TRBJ2-1, with 12 positions matching TRBD2. There are 19 residues in the CDR3. V lost 4 bases and J lost 2; bases outside the gene matches: 12. The germline CDR1 and CDR2 sequences are SGHTA and FQGNSA. The CDR3 DNA sequence: TGTGCCAGCAGCTACATTGGAGCTAGCGGGGGGGCTACCTACAATGAGCAGTTCTTC. It encodes CASSYIGASGGATYNEQFF.

The table lists this clone with a count of one. The chain couples TRBV7-2 to TRBJ1-2; 8 bases map to TRBD1. V dropped 7 bases and J dropped 4; count of bases not matched to a gene: 17. The V gene's germline CDR1 is SGHTA and CDR2 FQGNSA. This CDR3 contains 17 residues. This CDR3 reads CASNLGQGARPLYGYTF. In nucleotides, the CDR3 is TGTGCCAGCAACTTGGGGCAGGGGGCACGGCCCCTCTATGGCTACACCTTC.

The chain links TRBV30 to TRBJ1-6, with 7 positions matching TRBD1. CDR1 and CDR2 from the germline V gene are GTSNPN and SVGIG (reference sequence). V shed 5 bases and J 5 bases; nucleotides not matched to a gene: 0. CDR3 length equals 12 residues. The chain's CDR3 is CAWDRDNSPLHF. In DNA, the CDR3 is TGTGCCTGGGACAGGGATAATTCACCCCTCCACTTT.

The CDR3 here is CASSLHKDPSGNTIYF. CDR3 coding DNA: TGTGCCAGCAGCCTCCACAAGGACCCCTCTGGAAACACCATATATTTT. The chain joins TRBV11-2 to TRBJ1-3; D is ambiguous. V shed 5 bases and J shed 0 bases, with 14 bases lying between them. This CDR3 region has 16 residues. Germline V gene sequence: CDR1 SGHAT, CDR2 FQNNGV.

The V gene is TRBV28, the J gene TRBJ1-1, with 8 bases lining up with TRBD1. The CDR3 length is 16 residues. J lost 1 base, V lost 3 bases, and 7 bases had no gene match. Looked up from germline, CDR1 is MDHEN and CDR2 is SYDVKM. CDR3 in DNA: TGTGCCAGCAGTTTGATAGGACAGGGTAAGAACACTGAAGCTTTCTTT. Its protein product is CASSLIGQGKNTEAFF.

The J gene is TRBJ1-3, the V gene TRBV4-3; no reliable D call. Looked up from germline, CDR1 is LGHNA and CDR2 is YSLEER. This CDR3 comprises 16 residues. V was pared by 5 bases and J by 0 bases, with 14 bases between. CDR3 sequence: CASSLRADLSGNTIYF. The CDR3 DNA sequence: TGCGCCAGCAGCTTACGGGCCGACCTCTCTGGAAACACCATATATTTT.

V usage is TRBV5-8 and J usage is TRBJ2-1, with D unresolved. In germline, CDR1 is SGHTS, CDR2 YDEGEE. V was cut by 0 bases and J by 4 bases, with 8 bases left in between. The CDR3 loop spans 14 amino acids. CDR3 DNA sequence: TGTGCCAGCAGCTTGGATCTCAATTACAATGAGCAGTTCTTC. It is translated as CASSLDLNYNEQFF.

J is TRBJ2-2 and V is TRBV6-1, with D uncertain. The CDR3 extends over 13 amino acids. V dropped 11 bases and J dropped 0 bases, with 10 bases sitting between them. Per the germline V gene, CDR1 is MNHNS and CDR2 is SASEGT. In DNA, the CDR3 is TGTGCCGGAGAATACGCGAACACCGGGGAGCTGTTTTTT. Translating it yields CAGEYANTGELFF.

V is TRBV27 and J is TRBJ1-5; D unclear. CDR1 is MNHEY, CDR2 SMNVEV, per germline (reference sequence). This CDR3 has 17 amino acids. Trimming took off 5 bases at V and 0 bases at J, with 17 bases between the two ends. The CDR3 DNA follows: TGTGCCAGCAGTGTGGATTTATGCGCCCATAGCAATCAGCCCCAGCATTTT. Protein product: CASSVDLCAHSNQPQHF.